Following are 15 T cell receptor beta chains from one sample sequenced in a study of T cell clonality in common variable immunodeficiency. General study results and limits: In common variable immunodeficiency, TCR beta chains reportedly carried fewer deletions and N-nucleotide insertions.

These receptors are not linked to any known antigen. The repertoire was sequenced with immunoSEQ multiplex PCR; TCRdb's copy has only in-frame clones and lacks some. Listed for the sample are about 42,000 clones, none seen a single time. Sequenced material: peripheral blood mononuclear cells. The receptors were sampled from a human donor with common variable immunodeficiency.

As regards this clone: The CDR3 end is not reached by the read, which stops 3 residues before it; the germline J gene fills it in. The J gene is TRBJ2-1, the V gene TRBV6-2 or TRBV6-3, with TRBD1 as a possible D gene (6 bases). The CDR3 spans 16 residues. The germline V gene encodes CDR1 MNHEY and CDR2 SVGEGT. The V gene lost 0 bases and the J gene lost 7 bases, with 16 bases spanning the gap. The DNA read from the CDR3 is TGTGCCAGCAGTTACTCCCCAACAGGGATGGGTAATGAG. It encodes CASSYSPTGMGNE. The whole CDR3 sequence reads CASSYSPTGMGNEQFF.

In its sample, this clone was seen many times. The read finishes 3 residues shy of the CDR3 end, and the germline J gene is used to complete it. The rearrangement joins TRBV20-1 to TRBJ1-1; 8 bases fit TRBD1. V shed 0 bases and J 6 bases; nucleotides not matched to a gene: 6. From germline, CDR1 is DFQATT and CDR2 SNEGSKA (reference sequence). The CDR3 is made up of 14 amino acids. The sequenced CDR3 bases are TGCAGTGCTAGAGATAGGCAGGGGGCCTCTGAA. This codes for CSARDRQGASE. The whole CDR3 is CSARDRQGASEAFF.

This clone was seen repeatedly, ten times or more. The sequence runs out 3 residues before the end of the CDR3; the remainder is reconstructed from the germline J gene. The chain links TRBV10-3 to TRBJ2-3; TRBD2 might be the D (6 bases). Between the trimmed V and J ends, which lost 2 bases and 4 bases, there was a span of 10 bases. Germline loops: CDR1 ENHRY, CDR2 SYGVKD. The CDR3 covers 14 residues. The CDR3 is CAISERGGADTQYF. The CDR3 DNA, read in part, is TGTGCCATCAGTGAGAGAGGAGGGGCAGATACG.

This clone was seen a few times. The sequenced fragment ends 3 residues before the CDR3 boundary, so the rest is inferred from the germline J gene. This chain joins TRBV20-1 and TRBJ1-4; 8 nucleotides align to TRBD1. Germline trimming cut 6 bases from V and 3 bases from J; bases unmatched to any gene: 0. Germline CDR1 and CDR2: DFQATT and SNEGSKA (reference sequence). This CDR3 is 12 amino acids long. CDR3 in amino acids: CSADRANEKLFF. CDR3 DNA, as far as it was read: TGCAGTGCGGACAGGGCTAATGAAAAA.

Judged by abundance, this clone is medium-sized. Read coverage stops 3 residues before the CDR3 terminus; the germline J gene supplies the remainder. The J gene is TRBJ1-2, the V gene TRBV7-8, with a possible D match to TRBD1 (5 bases). This CDR3 contains 13 residues. Germline-derived CDR1 and CDR2 are SGHVS and FQNEAQ. V lost 2 bases and J lost 7, with 11 bases in between. The CDR3 protein is CASSLLTASGYTF. The part of the CDR3 DNA that was read is TGTGCCAGCAGCTTATTGACAGCTTCTGGC.

Of note for this clone: The missing CDR3 end, 3 residues past where the read stops, is filled in from the germline J gene. V usage is TRBV18 and J usage is TRBJ1-4; D not certain. CDR1 and CDR2 from the germline V gene are KGHSH and LQKENI. The germline V and J ends were trimmed by 3 bases and 2 bases, with 13 bases remaining between them. CDR3 length equals 16 residues. CDR3 bases read: TGTGCCAGCTCACCCTCCGTATCGGGGACTAATGAAAAA. Translating gives CASSPSVSGTNEK. The whole CDR3 protein is CASSPSVSGTNEKLFF.

There are a few counts of this clone. The sequenced fragment ends 3 residues before the CDR3 boundary, so the rest is inferred from the germline J gene. The chain couples TRBV6-2 or TRBV6-3 to TRBJ1-1, with a weak D call TRBD1 (6 bases). The CDR3 sequence is 17 residues long. Trimming removed 2 bases from V and 0 bases from J, with 16 bases in between. In germline, CDR1 is MNHEY, CDR2 SVGEGT. The CDR3 loop reads CASSYGPNRDLNTEAFF. The sequenced part of the CDR3 DNA is TGTGCCAGCAGTTACGGGCCCAACAGGGACCTGAACACTGAA.

In its sample, this clone was seen a few times. The CDR3: CSAPRVREQYF. Partial CDR3 DNA: TGCAGTGCCCCGAGAGTGCGCGAG. The rearrangement uses TRBV20-1 and TRBJ2-7, with unresolved D. The read ends 3 residues early relative to the CDR3; the germline J gene fills the gap. The germline V gene encodes CDR1 DFQATT and CDR2 SNEGSKA (reference sequence). Trimming took 6 bases from V and 6 from J, leaving 12 bases between them. The CDR3 loop spans 11 amino acids.

Notes on this clone: The read is 3 residues too short to cover the CDR3 end, so that end is filled in from the germline J gene. V and J are TRBV11-2 and TRBJ2-7; 8 bases line up with TRBD1. The V segment lost 5 bases and the J segment 4 bases; nucleotides outside the gene matches: 7. Germline-derived CDR1 and CDR2 are SGHAT and FQNNGV. The length of the CDR3 is 14 residues. CDR3 bases read: TGTGCCAGCAGCCCCGAGGACAGGGAGTACGAG. Its protein product is CASSPEDREYE. The whole CDR3 protein is CASSPEDREYEQYF.

With regard to this clone: The read comes to an end 3 residues before the CDR3 does, leaving the germline J gene to fill in the end. The chain joins TRBV18 to TRBJ2-2; D is unclear. Trimming pared 2 bases from V and 7 bases from J, leaving 11 bases between. The germline gives CDR1 KGHSH, CDR2 LQKENI. This CDR3 comprises 14 residues. The CDR3 sequence is CASSPDTVGGELFF. The CDR3 DNA, read in part, is TGTGCCAGCTCACCAGACACGGTGGGCGGGGAG.

This clone has a count of ten or more. Read coverage stops 3 residues before the CDR3 terminus; the germline J gene supplies the remainder. The chain recombines TRBV20-1 with TRBJ1-2; a weak D match, TRBD1 (6 bases). From germline, CDR1 is DFQATT and CDR2 SNEGSKA (reference sequence). V lost 5 bases to trimming and J lost 4 bases, with 14 bases between them. CDR3 size: 13 residues. The CDR3 spells CSAPRGLAYGYTF. The part of the CDR3 DNA that was read is TGCAGTGCTCCCAGGGGTTTGGCCTATGGC.

For this clone: The read finishes 3 residues shy of the CDR3 end, and the germline J gene is used to complete it. J is TRBJ2-7 and V is TRBV19; maybe TRBD2 (5 bases). The CDR3 is 14 residues long. V dropped 7 bases and J dropped 0 bases, with 13 bases sitting between them. Germline V CDR1 and CDR2: LNHDA, SQIVND (reference sequence). This chain's CDR3 is CASTPTGSSYEQYF. The covered CDR3 bases are TGTGCCAGTACCCCGACGGGGAGCTCCTACGAG.

To note about this clone: Read sequence stops 3 residues before the CDR3 end, and the germline J gene provides the missing end. The V call is TRBV5-1, the J call TRBJ2-1; TRBD2 aligns across 10 bases. The ends lost 1 base at V and 8 bases at J; junction bases unmatched: 6. Germline values: CDR1 SGHRS, CDR2 YFSETQ. This CDR3 is 15 amino acids long. The CDR3 DNA, read in part, is TGCGCCAGCAGCTTGACAGCGGGGGGGCGGGATGAG. This sequence encodes CASSLTAGGRDE. In full, the CDR3 reads CASSLTAGGRDEQFF.

In the case of this clone: With the read ending 3 residues before the CDR3 end, the germline J gene is used to fill in that end. The chain links TRBV19 to TRBJ2-3; TRBD1 matches 10 bases. This CDR3 has 14 amino acids. V was clipped by 4 bases and J by 6 bases; unmatched bases: 4. Germline V gene lookup returns CDR1 LNHDA and CDR2 SQIVND (reference sequence). CDR3 residues: CASSRGQGLDTQYF. Partial CDR3 DNA: TGTGCCAGTAGTAGGGGACAGGGGTTGGATACG.

This clone was seen only a few times. The read gets to within 3 residues of the CDR3 end, and the germline J gene fills in the rest. The chain recombines TRBV7-9 with TRBJ1-2; 7 positions agree with TRBD1. The CDR3 runs 15 residues. With 4 bases clipped from V and 1 base from J, the junction kept 6 bases outside the gene matches. Germline V gene lookup returns CDR1 SEHNR and CDR2 FQNEAQ (reference sequence). CDR3 in amino acids: CASSSNRDSNYGYTF. The DNA read from the CDR3 is TGTGCCAGCAGCTCCAACCGGGACAGTAACTATGGC.